This TCR beta chain appears in the sequencing data of a study of OX40 agonist ivuxolimab in advanced cancers. Turning to the study itself: Subjects had a mean age of about 60 years, with a range of roughly 20 to 80; more than 75% were male.

Patients had blood sampled at baseline and again on cycle 4 day 1 and cycle 7 day 1. Generated by immunoSEQ multiplex PCR, the TCRdb table keeps only in-frame clones and is missing some. The sample shows tens of thousands of clones, nearly 90% of them seen only once. Germline V gene data show CDR1 as MNHEY and CDR2 as SVGAGI. The CDR3 runs 13 residues. Trimming removed 6 bases from V and 11 bases from J, with 19 bases in between. This receptor was obtained from an adult with an advanced solid tumor such as melanoma, head and neck, liver or kidney cancer. Source: CD4+ or CD8+ T cells sorted from blood, taken in a trial of the OX40 agonist ivuxolimab. This chain uses TRBV6-5 with TRBJ1-2; no reliable D call. The CDR3 coding sequence is TGTGCCAGCAGCCCCAATGTCGGTGTCGGGTACACCTTC. Translated, it gives CASSPNVGVGYTF.